A single sample is the source of the 4 T cell receptor beta chains below, sequenced in a study of CD8+CD57+ T cells in acquired aplastic anemia. CD8+CD57+ cell expansion had been shown by flow cytometry in patients chosen for sequencing. Genomic DNA, serving as template, underwent TCR beta VDJ and CDR3 profiling. TCRdb reprocessed the reads with MiXCR, giving one entry per CDR3 protein. The profile shows approximately 170,000 distinct CDR3 sequences, about half of them singletons. The sequenced material came from sorted CD4+, CD8+, or CD8+CD57+ T cells (not recorded which) from PBMCs. These receptors all stem from a human donor with aplastic anemia.

This chain connects TRBV20-1 to TRBJ2-5; D remains ambiguous. Germline loops: CDR1 DFQATT, CDR2 SNEGSKA (reference sequence). The CDR3 has 12 amino acids. V lost 5 bases and J lost 2, with 9 bases in between. The CDR3 loop reads CSAPYRQETQYF. The DNA for the CDR3 is TGCAGTGCTCCGTATCGGCAAGAGACCCAGTACTTC.

This clonotype was observed a few times. Given a much more abundant clone one base away, this may be a read error. The chain joins TRBV7-2 to TRBJ1-1; the match to TRBD1 covers 7 bases. This CDR3 region has 14 residues. The trim removed 5 bases at V and 4 bases at J, leaving 7 bases unmatched. Per the germline V gene, CDR1 is SGHTA and CDR2 is FQGNSA. CDR3 loop: CASSHQQGSTEAFF. DNA for the CDR3: TGTGCCAGCAGCCATCAACAGGGGAGCACTGAAGCTTTCTTT.

By sample fraction, this clonotype is medium-sized (0.01 to 0.1%). The chain recombines TRBV15 with TRBJ1-1, with D perhaps matching TRBD1 (5 bases). The germline gives CDR1 LNHNV, CDR2 YYDKDF (reference sequence). The V and J ends lost 0 bases and 1 base respectively, with 9 bases between them. The CDR3 has 15 residues. CDR3 in amino acids: CATSRDKGQNTEAFF. The CDR3 DNA follows: TGTGCCACCAGCAGAGATAAAGGACAGAACACTGAAGCTTTCTTT.

In this sample, this clonotype turned up many times. The chain is built from TRBV9 and TRBJ2-6; D gene ambiguous. The V and J ends lost 0 bases and 4 bases respectively, with 5 bases between them. Germline CDR1 and CDR2: SGDLS and YYNGEE. The CDR3 has 14 residues. For the CDR3, the DNA is TGTGCCAGCAGCGTAGGAGCAGGGGCCAACGTCCTGACTTTC. Translated: CASSVGAGANVLTF.